These 4 T cell receptor beta chains were all obtained from the same sample, sequenced in a study of blood T cell repertoires in COVID-19. Only in-frame clones appear in the TCRdb table, and some are missing; sequencing was by immunoSEQ multiplex PCR. The repertoire holds 45,000 to 65,000 clones, with roughly 87% as singletons. The sample consisted of peripheral blood. The receptors here all came from a man aged 60 to 75 with active COVID-19.

This clone is medium-sized within its sample. The chain carries TRBV2 and TRBJ1-3, with D possibly matching TRBD1 (6 bases). CDR3 length: 17 amino acids. Looked up from germline, CDR1 is SNHLY and CDR2 is FYNNEI. CDR3 nucleotides: TGTGCGCTTTTAAGGTCCCAGGGGATTTTTGCTGGAAACACCATATATTTT. Translating it yields CALLRSQGIFAGNTIYF.

This chain links TRBV27 with TRBJ2-7, with 13 positions matching TRBD2. The CDR3 loop spans 16 amino acids. V trimming: 6 bases; J trimming: 4 bases; junction bases outside the gene matches: 9. Looked up from germline, CDR1 is MNHEY and CDR2 is SMNVEV (reference sequence). This chain's CDR3 is CASSRTSGSFGYEQYF. The DNA for the CDR3 is TGTGCCAGCAGCCGGACTAGCGGGAGTTTTGGGTACGAGCAGTACTTC.

The V gene is TRBV19, the J gene TRBJ1-2, with 9 bases matching TRBD1. This CDR3 is 14 amino acids long. Germline-derived CDR1 and CDR2 are LNHDA and SQIVND (reference sequence). The J segment lost 8 bases and the V segment lost 5 bases, leaving 9 bases of the junction unmatched. The CDR3 loop reads CASSVDRGQKGYTF. The CDR3 DNA sequence: TGTGCCAGTAGTGTGGACAGGGGACAAAAAGGCTACACCTTC.

J is TRBJ1-5 and V is TRBV7-2; D might be TRBD1 (5 bases). CDR3 length equals 15 residues. CDR1 is SGHTA, CDR2 FQGNSA, per germline. V was pared by 2 bases and J by 0 bases, with 8 bases between. The CDR3 reads CASSLRQNSNQPQHF. In DNA form, the CDR3 reads TGTGCCAGCAGCTTACGACAGAATAGCAATCAGCCCCAGCATTTT. The entire variable domain, with the rest obtained from reference TRBV7-2 and TRBJ1-5, is as follows: GAGVSQSPSNKVTEKGKDVELRCDPISGHTALYWYRQSLGQGLEFLIYFQGNSAPDKSGLPSDRFSAERTGGSVSTLTIQRTQQEDSAVYLCASSLRQNSNQPQHFGDGTRLSIL.